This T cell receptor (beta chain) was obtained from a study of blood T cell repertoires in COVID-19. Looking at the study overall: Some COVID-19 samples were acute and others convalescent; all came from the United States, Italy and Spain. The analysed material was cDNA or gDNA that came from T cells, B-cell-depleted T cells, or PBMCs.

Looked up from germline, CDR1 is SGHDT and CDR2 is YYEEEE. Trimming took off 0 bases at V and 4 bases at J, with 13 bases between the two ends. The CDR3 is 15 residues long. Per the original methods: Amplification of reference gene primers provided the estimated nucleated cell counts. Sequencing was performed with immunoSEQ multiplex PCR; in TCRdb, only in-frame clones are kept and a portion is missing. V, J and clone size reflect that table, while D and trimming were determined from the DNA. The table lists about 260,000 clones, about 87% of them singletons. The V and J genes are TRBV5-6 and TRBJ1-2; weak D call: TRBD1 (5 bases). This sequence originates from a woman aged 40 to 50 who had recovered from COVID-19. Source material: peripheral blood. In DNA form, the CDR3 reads TGTGCCAGCAGCTTGGGGCATAGGGGCCTCTATGGCTACACCTTC. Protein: CASSLGHRGLYGYTF.